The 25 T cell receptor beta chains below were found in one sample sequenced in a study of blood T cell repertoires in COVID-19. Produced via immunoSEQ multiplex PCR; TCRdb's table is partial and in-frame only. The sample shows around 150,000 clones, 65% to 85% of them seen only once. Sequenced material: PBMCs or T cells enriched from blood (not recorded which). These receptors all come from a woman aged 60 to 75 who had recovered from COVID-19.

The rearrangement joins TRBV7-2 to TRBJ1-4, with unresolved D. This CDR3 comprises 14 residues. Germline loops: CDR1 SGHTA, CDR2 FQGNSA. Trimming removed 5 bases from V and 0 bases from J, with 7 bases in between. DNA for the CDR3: TGTGCCAGCAGCCCGGGTCCAACTAATGAAAAACTGTTTTTT. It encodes CASSPGPTNEKLFF.

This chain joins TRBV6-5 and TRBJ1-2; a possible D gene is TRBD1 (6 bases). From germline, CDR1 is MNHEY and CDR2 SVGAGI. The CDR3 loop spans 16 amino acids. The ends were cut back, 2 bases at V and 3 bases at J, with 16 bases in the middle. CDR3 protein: CASSYLSQGTHYGYTF. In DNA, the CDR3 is TGTGCCAGCAGTTACCTGTCCCAGGGGACCCACTATGGCTACACCTTC.

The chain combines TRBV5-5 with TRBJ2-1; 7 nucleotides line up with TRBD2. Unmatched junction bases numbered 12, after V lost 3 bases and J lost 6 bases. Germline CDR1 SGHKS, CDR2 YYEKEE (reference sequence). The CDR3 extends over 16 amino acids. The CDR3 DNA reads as TGTGCCAGCAGCTCGCCCCGGGACTACCTTCGCAATGAGCAGTTCTTC. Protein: CASSSPRDYLRNEQFF.

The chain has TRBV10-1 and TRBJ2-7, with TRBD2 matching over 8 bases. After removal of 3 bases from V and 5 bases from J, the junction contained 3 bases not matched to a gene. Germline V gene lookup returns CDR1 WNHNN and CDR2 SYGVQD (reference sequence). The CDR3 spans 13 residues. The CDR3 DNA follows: TGCGCCAGCAGTGAAAGAGCGGGAGACGAGCAGTACTTC. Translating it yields CASSERAGDEQYF.

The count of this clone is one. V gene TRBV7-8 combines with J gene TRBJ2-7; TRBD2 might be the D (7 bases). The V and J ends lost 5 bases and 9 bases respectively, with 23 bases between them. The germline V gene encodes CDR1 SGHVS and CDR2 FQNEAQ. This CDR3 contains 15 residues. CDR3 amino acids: CASSLRGGAQILQYF. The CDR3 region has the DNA TGTGCCAGCAGCCTGAGGGGGGGAGCCCAGATATTGCAGTACTTC.

Here the CDR3 reads CASSLVEINSPLHF. CDR3 nucleotides: TGTGCCAGCAGCTTGGTGGAGATTAATTCACCCCTCCACTTT. The chain links TRBV5-4 to TRBJ1-6; no clear D. The CDR3 loop spans 14 amino acids. The V end lost 0 bases, the J end lost 6 bases, and 7 bases lay between the germline ends. Germline CDR1 reads SGHNT; CDR2 reads YYREEE (reference sequence).

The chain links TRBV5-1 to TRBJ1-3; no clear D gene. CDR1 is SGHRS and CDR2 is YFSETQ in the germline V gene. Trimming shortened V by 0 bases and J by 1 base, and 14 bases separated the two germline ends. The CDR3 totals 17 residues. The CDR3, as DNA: TGCGCCAGCAGCTTGGTAAGCCCTTCCCTATCTGGAAACACCATATATTTT. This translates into CASSLVSPSLSGNTIYF.

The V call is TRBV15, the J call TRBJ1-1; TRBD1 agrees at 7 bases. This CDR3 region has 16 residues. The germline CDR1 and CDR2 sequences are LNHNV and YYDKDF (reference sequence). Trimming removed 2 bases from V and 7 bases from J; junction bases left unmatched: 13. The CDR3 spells CATSRPTGAGGFEAFF. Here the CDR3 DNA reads TGTGCCACCAGCAGACCTACAGGGGCTGGTGGGTTTGAAGCTTTCTTT.

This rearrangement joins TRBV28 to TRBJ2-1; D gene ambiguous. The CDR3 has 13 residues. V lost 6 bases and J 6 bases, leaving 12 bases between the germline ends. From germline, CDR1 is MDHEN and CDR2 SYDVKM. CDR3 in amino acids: CASRASTANEQFF. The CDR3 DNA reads TGTGCCAGCAGAGCCTCAACAGCCAATGAGCAGTTCTTC.

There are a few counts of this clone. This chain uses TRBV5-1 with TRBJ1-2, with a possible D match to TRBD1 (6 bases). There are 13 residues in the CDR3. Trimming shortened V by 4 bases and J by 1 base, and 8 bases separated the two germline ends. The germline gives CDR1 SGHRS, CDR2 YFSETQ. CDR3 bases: TGCGCCAGCAGCCCGGACAGTAACTATGGCTACACCTTC. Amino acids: CASSPDSNYGYTF.

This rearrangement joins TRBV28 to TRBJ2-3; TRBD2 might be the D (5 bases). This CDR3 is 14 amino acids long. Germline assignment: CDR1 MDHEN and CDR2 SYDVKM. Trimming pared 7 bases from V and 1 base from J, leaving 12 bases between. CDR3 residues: CASTRRRGTDTQYF. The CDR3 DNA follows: TGTGCCAGCACAAGGCGGCGGGGCACAGATACGCAGTATTTT.

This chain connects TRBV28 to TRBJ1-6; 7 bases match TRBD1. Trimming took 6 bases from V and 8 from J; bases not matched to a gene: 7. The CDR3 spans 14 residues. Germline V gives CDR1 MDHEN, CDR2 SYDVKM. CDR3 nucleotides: TGTGCCAGCAGGGGCAGGGGGTCTTATTCACCCCTCCACTTT. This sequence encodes CASRGRGSYSPLHF. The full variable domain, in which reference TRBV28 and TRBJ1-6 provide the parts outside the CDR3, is DVKVTQSSRYLVKRTGEKVFLECVQDMDHENMFWYRQDPGLGLRLIYFSYDVKMKEKGDIPEGYSVSREKKERFSLILESASTNQTSMYLCASRGRGSYSPLHFGNGTRLTVT.

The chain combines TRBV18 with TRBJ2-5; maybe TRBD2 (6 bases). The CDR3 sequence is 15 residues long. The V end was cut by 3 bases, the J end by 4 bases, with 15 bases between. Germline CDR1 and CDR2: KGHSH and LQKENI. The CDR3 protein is CASSPNGSGGETQYF. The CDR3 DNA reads TGTGCCAGCTCACCCAACGGGTCCGGGGGAGAGACCCAGTACTTC.

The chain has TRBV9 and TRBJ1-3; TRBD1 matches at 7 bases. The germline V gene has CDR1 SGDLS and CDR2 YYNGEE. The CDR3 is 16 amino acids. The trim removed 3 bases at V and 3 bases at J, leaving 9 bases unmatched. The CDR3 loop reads CASSELDRAGGNTIYF. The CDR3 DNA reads TGTGCCAGCAGCGAGTTAGACAGGGCGGGTGGAAACACCATATATTTT.

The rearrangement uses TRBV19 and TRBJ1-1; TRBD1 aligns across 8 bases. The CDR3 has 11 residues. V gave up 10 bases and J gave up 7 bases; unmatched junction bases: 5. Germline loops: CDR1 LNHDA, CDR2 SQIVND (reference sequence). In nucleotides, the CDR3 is TGTGCCATTCACAGGGGGATTGAAGCTTTCTTT. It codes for CAIHRGIEAFF.

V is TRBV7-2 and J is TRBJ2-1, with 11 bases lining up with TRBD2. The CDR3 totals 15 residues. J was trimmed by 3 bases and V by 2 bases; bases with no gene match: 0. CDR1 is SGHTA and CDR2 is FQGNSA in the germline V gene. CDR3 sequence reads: CASSLTSGGYNEQFF. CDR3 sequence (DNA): TGTGCCAGCAGCTTAACTAGCGGGGGCTACAATGAGCAGTTCTTC.

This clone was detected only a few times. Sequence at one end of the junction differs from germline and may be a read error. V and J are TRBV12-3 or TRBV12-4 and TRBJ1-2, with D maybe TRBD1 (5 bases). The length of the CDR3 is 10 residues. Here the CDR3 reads CASSRMSGDF. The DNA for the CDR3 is TGTGCCAGCAGCCGGATGTCGGGGGATTTC.

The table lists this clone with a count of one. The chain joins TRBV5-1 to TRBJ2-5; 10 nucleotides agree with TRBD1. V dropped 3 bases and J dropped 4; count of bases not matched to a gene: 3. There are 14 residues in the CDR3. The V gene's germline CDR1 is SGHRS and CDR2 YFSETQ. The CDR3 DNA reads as TGCGCCAGCAGCTCAGGACAGGGGGGAGAGACCCAGTACTTC. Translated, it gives CASSSGQGGETQYF.

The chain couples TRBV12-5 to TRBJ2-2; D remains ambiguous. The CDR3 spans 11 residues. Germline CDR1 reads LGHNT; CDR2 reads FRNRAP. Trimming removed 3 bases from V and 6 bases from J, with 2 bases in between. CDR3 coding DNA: TGTGCTAGTGGTTTCGCCGGGGAGCTGTTTTTT. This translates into CASGFAGELFF.

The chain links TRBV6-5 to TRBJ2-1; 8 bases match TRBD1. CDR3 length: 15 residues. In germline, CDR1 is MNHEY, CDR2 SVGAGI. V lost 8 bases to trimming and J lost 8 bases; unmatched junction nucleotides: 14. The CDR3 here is CASSVMAGGLYEQFF. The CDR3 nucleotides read TGTGCCAGCTCGGTTATGGCAGGGGGCCTCTATGAGCAGTTCTTC.

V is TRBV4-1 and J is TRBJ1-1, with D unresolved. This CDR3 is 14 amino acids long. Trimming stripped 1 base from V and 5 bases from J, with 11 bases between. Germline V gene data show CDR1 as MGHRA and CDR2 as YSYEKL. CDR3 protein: CASSQGAALTEAFF. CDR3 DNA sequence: TGCGCCAGCAGCCAAGGCGCGGCACTAACTGAAGCTTTCTTT.

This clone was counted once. CDR3 sequence: CASSLSPHRETQYF. In DNA, the CDR3 is TGTGCCAGCAGTTTATCTCCCCATCGGGAGACCCAGTACTTC. J is TRBJ2-5 and V is TRBV28; D gene unclear. Trimming cost V 1 base and J 5 bases, with 11 bases left between them. This CDR3 has 14 amino acids. Germline V CDR1 and CDR2: MDHEN, SYDVKM. The full variable domain, its missing parts supplied by reference TRBV28 and TRBJ2-5, is DVKVTQSSRYLVKRTGEKVFLECVQDMDHENMFWYRQDPGLGLRLIYFSYDVKMKEKGDIPEGYSVSREKKERFSLILESASTNQTSMYLCASSLSPHRETQYFGPGTRLLVL.

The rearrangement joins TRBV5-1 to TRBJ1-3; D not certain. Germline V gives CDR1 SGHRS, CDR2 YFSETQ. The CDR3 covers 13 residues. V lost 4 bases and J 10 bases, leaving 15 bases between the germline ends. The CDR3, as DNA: TGCGCCAGCAGCCCCTCCTCGGCGGCGACCATATATTTT. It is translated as CASSPSSAATIYF.

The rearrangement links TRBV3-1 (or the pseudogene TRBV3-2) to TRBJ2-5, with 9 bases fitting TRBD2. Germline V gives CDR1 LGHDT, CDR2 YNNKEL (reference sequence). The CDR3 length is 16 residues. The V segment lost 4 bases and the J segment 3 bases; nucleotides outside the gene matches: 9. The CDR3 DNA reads TGTGCCAGCAGCCGGTCCTGGGCGGGGGGGGAAGAGACCCAGTACTTC. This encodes CASSRSWAGGEETQYF.

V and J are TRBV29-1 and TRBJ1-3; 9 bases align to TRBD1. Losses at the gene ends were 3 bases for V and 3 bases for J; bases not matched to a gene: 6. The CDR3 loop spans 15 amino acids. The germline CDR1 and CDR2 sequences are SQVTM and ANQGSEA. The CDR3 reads CSVDPGTGFGNTIYF. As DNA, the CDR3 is TGCAGCGTTGACCCCGGGACAGGGTTTGGAAACACCATATATTTT.